Following are 31 T cell receptor beta chains from one sample sequenced in a study of control samples from healthy donors and cancer patients. Profiled with immunoSEQ multiplex PCR; TCRdb holds only in-frame clones, not every one. The sample gives about 44,000 clones, more than 70% of which show up once; 10% is in the top ten. Sequenced material: PBMCs. The source is a woman between 55 and 75 years old with lung cancer.

V gene TRBV6-5 combines with J gene TRBJ1-2, with 8 bases aligning to TRBD1. Germline V gives CDR1 MNHEY, CDR2 SVGAGI. J gave up 3 bases and V 11 bases, and 14 bases lay outside the gene matches. The CDR3 contains 15 residues. CDR3 amino acids: CAPSSDQGQDYGYTF. The CDR3 DNA reads TGTGCCCCTTCATCTGATCAGGGACAGGACTATGGCTACACCTTC.

The chain recombines TRBV6-1 with TRBJ1-2; D remains ambiguous. Looked up from germline, CDR1 is MNHNS and CDR2 is SASEGT. CDR3 size: 16 residues. V was clipped by 3 bases and J by 0 bases, with 14 bases between them. The CDR3 protein is CASSDVRPNPNYGYTF. Here the CDR3 DNA reads TGTGCCAGCAGTGATGTCAGACCTAACCCTAACTATGGCTACACCTTC.

V gene TRBV6-5 combines with J gene TRBJ1-3; D is perhaps TRBD1 (6 bases). Germline V gives CDR1 MNHEY, CDR2 SVGAGI. This CDR3 has 15 residues. Trimming left V 0 bases short and J 0 bases short, with 6 bases between. The CDR3 is CASSYSTGSGNTIYF. DNA of the CDR3: TGTGCCAGCAGTTACTCGACAGGCTCTGGAAACACCATATATTTT.

The rearrangement joins TRBV5-1 to TRBJ2-1; 11 positions agree with TRBD2. The CDR3 is 16 amino acids. Germline V gene lookup returns CDR1 SGHRS and CDR2 YFSETQ. The junction had 6 bases not matched to a gene; V was cut back by 4 bases and J by 3 bases. CDR3 residues: CASSEKGTSGYNEQFF. CDR3 in DNA: TGCGCCAGCAGCGAAAAGGGGACTAGCGGCTACAATGAGCAGTTCTTC.

There are a few counts of this clone. The chain has TRBV18 and TRBJ1-4, with D hard to call. The V gene's germline CDR1 is KGHSH and CDR2 LQKENI. The CDR3 consists of 14 residues. Deletions cut 6 bases from V and 4 bases from J, with 12 bases between. The CDR3: CASSPGRSNEKLFF. The DNA of the CDR3 is TGTGCCAGCTCGCCGGGCCGTAGTAATGAAAAACTGTTTTTT.

Only one count was recorded for this clone. The rearrangement links TRBV5-4 to TRBJ1-1; 11 nucleotides agree with TRBD1. Germline loops: CDR1 SGHNT, CDR2 YYREEE (reference sequence). The CDR3 length is 16 residues. Trimming at V came to 4 bases and at J to 1 base, leaving 6 bases not matched to a gene. The CDR3 protein is CASSARTGGSNTEAFF. The DNA for the CDR3 is TGTGCCAGCAGCGCCCGGACAGGGGGCTCGAACACTGAAGCTTTCTTT.

The chain is built from TRBV13 and TRBJ1-1; no clear D gene. V was pared by 5 bases and J by 4 bases, with 17 bases between. The germline V gene has CDR1 PRHDT and CDR2 FYEKMQ (reference sequence). The CDR3 runs 15 residues. The CDR3: CASSPSPAGGTEAFF. The CDR3 DNA sequence: TGTGCCAGCAGCCCGTCACCGGCGGGCGGCACTGAAGCTTTCTTT.

V usage is TRBV9 and J usage is TRBJ2-3; TRBD1 or TRBD2 may be the D gene (6 bases each). This CDR3 has 17 amino acids. V shed 2 bases and J shed 2 bases, with 18 bases lying between them. Germline CDR1 SGDLS, CDR2 YYNGEE. The CDR3 DNA is TGTGCCAGCAGCGTGCCAAGGGGGGCGGGGCACACAGATACGCAGTATTTT. It is translated as CASSVPRGAGHTDTQYF. Full variable domain (outside the CDR3, taken from reference TRBV9 and TRBJ2-3): DSGVTQTPKHLITATGQRVTLRCSPRSGDLSVYWYQQSLDQGLQFLIQYYNGEERAKGNILERFSAQQFPDLHSELNLSSLELGDSALYFCASSVPRGAGHTDTQYFGPGTRLTVL.

The CDR3 sequence is CASSLAGRVYEQYF. CDR3 DNA sequence: TGTGCCAGCAGCTTAGCGGGCAGGGTTTACGAGCAGTACTTC. This chain links TRBV11-2 with TRBJ2-7; D is perhaps TRBD1 (5 bases). With 1 base removed from V and 4 bases from J, the gap between germline ends came to 11 bases. The CDR3 sequence is 14 residues long. The germline CDR1 and CDR2 sequences are SGHAT and FQNNGV.

The rearrangement uses TRBV5-1 and TRBJ1-1, with 9 bases aligning to TRBD1. CDR3 length equals 14 residues. Trimming at V came to 3 bases and at J to 7 bases, leaving 7 bases not matched to a gene. The germline CDR1 and CDR2 sequences are SGHRS and YFSETQ. Written as DNA, the CDR3 is TGCGCCAGCAGCTGGGACAGGGAGAGAGGTGAAGCTTTCTTT. Its translation is CASSWDRERGEAFF.

The chain has TRBV29-1 and TRBJ2-7; D possibly corresponds to TRBD1 (6 bases). This CDR3 spans 11 amino acids. The V gene's germline CDR1 is SQVTM and CDR2 ANQGSEA. The germline V and J ends were trimmed by 7 bases and 7 bases, with 14 bases remaining between them. CDR3: CSGGGGREQYF. Here the CDR3 DNA reads TGCAGCGGTGGGGGCGGCCGGGAGCAGTACTTC.

The chain links TRBV19 to TRBJ1-4; TRBD1 aligns across 11 bases. The trim removed 10 bases at V and 7 bases at J, leaving 2 bases unmatched. Per germline, CDR1 LNHDA and CDR2 SQIVND (reference sequence). This CDR3 region has 12 residues. The CDR3 DNA sequence: TGTGCCACTGGGACAGGGGGTGAAAAACTGTTTTTT. It is translated as CATGTGGEKLFF. Complete variable domain (other parts from reference TRBV19 and TRBJ1-4): DGGITQSPKYLFRKEGQNVTLSCEQNLNHDAMYWYRQDPGQGLRLIYYSQIVNDFQKGDIAEGYSVSREKKESFPLTVTSAQKNPTAFYLCATGTGGEKLFFGSGTQLSVL.

The chain couples TRBV11-2 to TRBJ1-1; D is perhaps TRBD1 (5 bases). CDR1 is SGHAT, CDR2 FQNNGV, per germline. V was pared by 7 bases and J by 2 bases, with 11 bases between. The CDR3 totals 13 residues. CDR3 nucleotide sequence: TGTGCCAGCAACCTTCAGGGAAACACTGAAGCTTTCTTT. Translation: CASNLQGNTEAFF.

The chain carries TRBV4-1 and TRBJ2-7, with D uncertain. The CDR3 is 15 residues long. The germline V and J ends were trimmed by 0 bases and 3 bases, with 12 bases remaining between them. Germline V gene data show CDR1 as MGHRA and CDR2 as YSYEKL. In nucleotides, the CDR3 is TGCGCCAGCAGCCAAGAAATGAAAAGTTACTACGAGCAGTACTTC. This encodes CASSQEMKSYYEQYF.

The gene calls are TRBV19 and TRBJ2-2, with TRBD2 matching 12 bases. V shed 4 bases and J 6 bases; nucleotides not matched to a gene: 6. Germline V gives CDR1 LNHDA, CDR2 SQIVND (reference sequence). CDR3 length equals 16 residues. CDR3: CASSNLAGGPPGELFF. CDR3 sequence (DNA): TGTGCCAGTAGTAACCTAGCGGGAGGGCCCCCCGGGGAGCTGTTTTTT.

The table lists this clone with a few counts. The rearrangement links TRBV12-5 to TRBJ2-7, with D perhaps TRBD1 (6 bases). The CDR3 contains 13 residues. V lost 0 bases, J lost 7 bases, and 10 bases lay in between. Germline CDR1 and CDR2: LGHNT and FRNRAP. The CDR3, as DNA: TGTGCTAGTGGTTTGGTATTTACAGGGGAGCAGTACTTC. Translation: CASGLVFTGEQYF. The variable domain in full, with the rest retrieved from reference TRBV12-5 and TRBJ2-7, is DARVTQTPRHKVTEMGQEVTMRCQPILGHNTVFWYRQTMMQGLELLAYFRNRAPLDDSGMPKDRFSAEMPDATLATLKIQPSEPRDSAVYFCASGLVFTGEQYFGPGTRLTVT.

J is TRBJ2-7 and V is TRBV28; a possible D gene is TRBD2 (5 bases). CDR1 and CDR2 (germline): MDHEN, SYDVKM. The ends were cut back, 4 bases at V and 1 base at J, with 11 bases in the middle. The CDR3 totals 14 residues. The DNA of the CDR3 is TGTGCCAGCAGTTCCCCGGGATATTCCTACGAGCAGTACTTC. Translating gives CASSSPGYSYEQYF.

The chain has TRBV5-6 and TRBJ2-7; TRBD2 matches at 12 bases. Germline-derived CDR1 and CDR2 are SGHDT and YYEEEE. V gave up 2 bases and J gave up 5 bases; unmatched junction bases: 8. This CDR3 contains 16 residues. CDR3 amino acids: CASSFITSGRFHEQYF. CDR3 in DNA: TGTGCCAGCAGCTTTATAACTAGCGGGAGGTTCCACGAGCAGTACTTC.

This sequence joins TRBV2 and TRBJ1-5; D is undetermined. The CDR3 runs to 11 residues. Germline CDR1 SNHLY, CDR2 FYNNEI. V shed 4 bases and J shed 15 bases, with 13 bases lying between them. CDR3 loop: CASSAQVEVHF. The CDR3 DNA follows: TGTGCCAGCAGTGCCCAGGTTGAGGTGCATTTT.

V and J are TRBV12-3 or TRBV12-4 and TRBJ2-7; D may be TRBD1 (5 bases). The CDR3 is made up of 13 amino acids. Trimming stripped 5 bases from V and 2 bases from J, with 10 bases between. This CDR3 reads CASSLTATYEQYF. In nucleotides, the CDR3 is TGTGCCAGCAGTCTGACAGCAACCTACGAGCAGTACTTC.

This CDR3 reads CASSLPGTYRNQPQHF. Here the CDR3 DNA reads TGTGCCAGCAGTTTACCCGGGACTTACCGCAATCAGCCCCAGCATTTT. The chain links TRBV28 to TRBJ1-5, with D tentatively TRBD1 (5 bases). V was cut by 2 bases and J by 2 bases, with 13 bases left in between. In germline, CDR1 is MDHEN, CDR2 SYDVKM. CDR3 length: 16 amino acids.

The gene calls are TRBV6-5 and TRBJ2-1; 8 nucleotides match TRBD2. The CDR3 contains 15 residues. After removal of 5 bases from V and 11 bases from J, the junction contained 14 bases not matched to a gene. Germline lookup yields CDR1 MNHEY and CDR2 SVGAGI. The CDR3 sequence: CASSPPGLDNEKQFF. DNA of the CDR3: TGTGCCAGCAGTCCCCCGGGACTAGACAATGAGAAGCAGTTCTTC.

The rearrangement joins TRBV19 to TRBJ1-2, with D unclear. CDR3 length: 15 residues. Per germline, CDR1 LNHDA and CDR2 SQIVND (reference sequence). Trimming took off 0 bases at V and 4 bases at J, with 12 bases between the two ends. DNA of the CDR3: TGTGCCAGTAGTATAGATGGAGAGGCAGGCTATGGCTACACCTTC. Its translation is CASSIDGEAGYGYTF.

This chain joins TRBV9 and TRBJ2-2; 9 nucleotides line up with TRBD2. J lost 5 bases, V lost 2 bases, and 7 bases had no gene match. The germline gives CDR1 SGDLS, CDR2 YYNGEE. The length of the CDR3 is 16 residues. The CDR3 nucleotides read TGTGCCAGCAGCGTCAGGGGTCTAGCGGGGACCGGGGAGCTGTTTTTT. It translates to CASSVRGLAGTGELFF.

The chain combines TRBV11-2 with TRBJ2-2; D gene unclear. The CDR3 is made up of 16 amino acids. Germline CDR1 reads SGHAT; CDR2 reads FQNNGV. V dropped 5 bases and J dropped 1 base, with 14 bases sitting between them. The CDR3 DNA sequence: TGTGCCAGCAGCCCAAGAGGTGCGTGGAACACCGGGGAGCTGTTTTTT. This encodes CASSPRGAWNTGELFF. The full variable domain, with the rest looked up from reference TRBV11-2 and TRBJ2-2, is EAGVAQSPRYKIIEKRQSVAFWCNPISGHATLYWYQQILGQGPKLLIQFQNNGVVDDSQLPKDRFSAERLKGVDSTLKIQPAKLEDSAVYLCASSPRGAWNTGELFFGEGSRLTVL.

For the CDR3, the DNA is TGTGCCAGCAGTCTCAGCGTTCCCGGTGAGCAGTTCTTC. It specifies CASSLSVPGEQFF. The V gene is TRBV6-5, the J gene TRBJ2-1; no reliable D call. With 5 bases removed from V and 9 bases from J, the gap between germline ends came to 14 bases. The CDR3 sequence is 13 residues long. From germline, CDR1 is MNHEY and CDR2 SVGAGI.

The CDR3 here is CASSQDGLTAYNEQFF. For the CDR3, the DNA is TGCGCCAGCAGCCAAGATGGACTAACCGCCTACAATGAGCAGTTCTTC. The V and J genes are TRBV4-3 and TRBJ2-1, with D possibly being TRBD2 (6 bases). The CDR3 runs to 16 residues. Between the trimmed V and J ends, which lost 0 bases and 2 bases, there was a span of 11 bases. The V gene's germline CDR1 is LGHNA and CDR2 YSLEER.

The sample holds a few counts of this clone. The rearrangement uses TRBV7-6 and TRBJ2-7, with D uncertain. V was shortened by 5 bases and J by 7 bases, with 24 bases between the two germline ends. Per the germline V gene, CDR1 is SGHVS and CDR2 is FNYEAQ. The CDR3 sequence is 16 residues long. CDR3 DNA sequence: TGTGCCAGCAGCAGCTTAGAAATGTATGGGGTTACGGAGCAGTACTTC. It is translated as CASSSLEMYGVTEQYF.

This chain connects TRBV11-2 to TRBJ2-7; TRBD2 matches at 7 bases. Germline V gene lookup returns CDR1 SGHAT and CDR2 FQNNGV. Trimming cost V 5 bases and J 3 bases; bases outside gene matches: 10. The CDR3 covers 15 residues. For the CDR3, the DNA is TGTGCCAGCAGCCCACTCACGACGGGAGGCTACGAGCAGTACTTC. Protein: CASSPLTTGGYEQYF.

V usage is TRBV4-1 and J usage is TRBJ2-2, with a possible D match to TRBD1 (6 bases). The germline V gene encodes CDR1 MGHRA and CDR2 YSYEKL. The CDR3 spans 14 residues. Trimming shortened V by 1 base and J by 3 bases, and 6 bases separated the two germline ends. The CDR3 DNA follows: TGCGCCAGCAGCCAAGGGGGGCACACCGGGGAGCTGTTTTTT. Translating it yields CASSQGGHTGELFF.

J is TRBJ2-7 and V is TRBV7-9; 9 bases align to TRBD1. This CDR3 has 15 amino acids. Germline lookup yields CDR1 SEHNR and CDR2 FQNEAQ (reference sequence). Unmatched junction bases numbered 11, after V lost 6 bases and J lost 5 bases. The DNA of the CDR3 is TGTGCCAGCAGACCCCCCCGGACAGGGGAACACGAGCAGTACTTC. Encoded protein: CASRPPRTGEHEQYF.